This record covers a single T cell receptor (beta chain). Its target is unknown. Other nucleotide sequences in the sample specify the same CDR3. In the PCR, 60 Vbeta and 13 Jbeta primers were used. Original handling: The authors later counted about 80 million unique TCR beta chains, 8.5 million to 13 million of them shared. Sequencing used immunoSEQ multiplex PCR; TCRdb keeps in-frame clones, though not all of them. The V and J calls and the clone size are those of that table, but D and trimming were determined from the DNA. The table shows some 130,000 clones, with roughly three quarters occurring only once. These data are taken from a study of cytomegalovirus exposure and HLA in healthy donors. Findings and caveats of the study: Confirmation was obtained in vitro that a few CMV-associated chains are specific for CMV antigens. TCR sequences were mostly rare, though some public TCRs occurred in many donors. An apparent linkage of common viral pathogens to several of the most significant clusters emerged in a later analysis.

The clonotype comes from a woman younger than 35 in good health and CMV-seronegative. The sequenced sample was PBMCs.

CDR3 protein: CASSATSGSIYEQYF. The CDR3 nucleotides are TGTGCCAGCAGCGCAACTAGCGGGAGTATATACGAGCAGTACTTC. The chain employs TRBV7-9 and TRBJ2-7; TRBD2 matches at 11 bases. The V gene end was trimmed by 5 bases and the J gene end by 4 bases; junction bases not matched to a gene: 7. The CDR3 totals 15 residues. The germline CDR1 and CDR2 sequences are SEHNR and FQNEAQ (reference sequence). Full variable domain (rest looked up from reference TRBV7-9 and TRBJ2-7): DTGVSQNPRHKITKRGQNVTFRCDPISEHNRLYWYRQTLGQGPEFLTYFQNEAQLEKSRLLSDRFSAERPKGSFSTLEIQRTEQGDSAMYLCASSATSGSIYEQYFGPGTRLTVT.